Following are 13 T cell receptor beta chains from one sample sequenced in a study of cytomegalovirus exposure and HLA in healthy donors. PCR was performed using 60 Vbeta and 13 Jbeta primers. Clones were read by immunoSEQ multiplex PCR, and TCRdb kept only the in-frame ones, dropping some. The sample holds some 170,000 clones, about 9% seen once. Sequenced sample: PBMCs. These receptor sequences come from a woman aged 25 to 39 in good health and CMV-seropositive.

There are a few counts of this clone. V gene TRBV9 combines with J gene TRBJ2-7; maybe TRBD1 (6 bases). The V and J ends lost 3 bases and 4 bases respectively, with 11 bases between them. This CDR3 region has 13 residues. The germline V gene has CDR1 SGDLS and CDR2 YYNGEE. The CDR3 here is CASSEGVLYEQYF. The CDR3 DNA follows: TGTGCCAGCAGCGAGGGGGTCCTATACGAGCAGTACTTC.

The J gene is TRBJ2-5, the V gene TRBV7-8; 10 nucleotides line up with TRBD2. CDR1 is SGHVS and CDR2 is FQNEAQ in the germline V gene. With V trimmed by 3 bases and J by 4 bases, 11 bases remained unmatched. CDR3 length: 17 residues. The CDR3 bases are TGTGCCAGCAGCTTGCCCGTAGCGGGAGGTGCTAGAGAGACCCAGTACTTC. Translating it yields CASSLPVAGGARETQYF.

This clone was found a few times. V usage is TRBV5-8 and J usage is TRBJ2-1; 10 nucleotides match TRBD2. J was trimmed by 3 bases and V by 5 bases; bases with no gene match: 5. Germline loops: CDR1 SGHTS, CDR2 YDEGEE. CDR3 length equals 15 residues. The DNA of the CDR3 is TGTGCCAGCAGTAGCGGGAGGTCCGTCTACAATGAGCAGTTCTTC. Translated, it gives CASSSGRSVYNEQFF.

This clone was counted between two and nine times. The chain couples TRBV5-1 to TRBJ1-3; 8 positions agree with TRBD1. The V segment lost 4 bases and the J segment 0 bases; nucleotides outside the gene matches: 6. Per germline, CDR1 SGHRS and CDR2 YFSETQ. The CDR3 sequence is 16 residues long. This CDR3 reads CASSPRDRSSGNTIYF. The CDR3 nucleotides are TGCGCCAGCAGCCCCCGGGACAGGTCCTCTGGAAACACCATATATTTT.

This rearrangement joins TRBV25-1 to TRBJ2-7; 10 bases are shared with TRBD1. V trimming: 0 bases; J trimming: 6 bases; junction bases outside the gene matches: 11. Per the germline V gene, CDR1 is MGHDK and CDR2 is SYGVNS. The CDR3 sequence is 17 residues long. The CDR3 DNA sequence: TGTGCCAGCAGTGAATATGGGTCGGGGACAGGGGTCGCCGAGCAGTACTTC. Protein product: CASSEYGSGTGVAEQYF.

This clone showed up just a few times. The chain is built from TRBV25-1 and TRBJ2-3; tentatively, D is TRBD1 (7 bases). This CDR3 has 13 residues. From germline, CDR1 is MGHDK and CDR2 SYGVNS. The V end lost 8 bases, the J end lost 2 bases, and 11 bases lay between the germline ends. The DNA for the CDR3 is TGTGCCAGCGCGGGACAGATCACAGATACGCAGTATTTT. This codes for CASAGQITDTQYF.

This clone appeared a few times. V gene TRBV14 combines with J gene TRBJ2-1, with 9 bases that match TRBD2. Germline-derived CDR1 and CDR2 are SGHDN and FVKESK. V gave up 3 bases and J gave up 15 bases; unmatched junction bases: 12. The CDR3 loop spans 14 amino acids. DNA for the CDR3: TGTGCCAGCAGCCACTATGGTAGGGCGGGGGGGGTGTTCTTC. It codes for CASSHYGRAGGVFF.

This chain joins TRBV7-9 and TRBJ2-2, with D possibly TRBD2 on 6 matching bases. CDR1 is SEHNR, CDR2 FQNEAQ, per germline (reference sequence). V lost 8 bases, J lost 6 bases, and 19 bases lay in between. CDR3 length: 15 residues. The CDR3 coding sequence is TGTGCCAGCCTCAGGGACTCCCTCGCGGCCGGGGAGCTGTTTTTT. It codes for CASLRDSLAAGELFF.

CDR3 residues: CASSEGASKETQYF. DNA of the CDR3: TGTGCCAGCAGTGAGGGGGCTAGCAAAGAGACCCAGTACTTC. The chain joins TRBV25-1 to TRBJ2-5, with a tentative D call TRBD1 (6 bases). This CDR3 spans 14 amino acids. Trimming left V 3 bases short and J 3 bases short, with 11 bases between. Germline CDR1 is MGHDK and CDR2 is SYGVNS.

The CDR3 protein is CASSPPGQRIADTQYF. The CDR3 coding sequence is TGTGCCAGCAGTCCTCCGGGACAGAGAATCGCAGATACGCAGTATTTT. The chain employs TRBV7-9 and TRBJ2-3, with TRBD1 matching over 7 bases. The junction had 13 bases not matched to a gene; V was cut back by 6 bases and J by 4 bases. CDR3 size: 16 residues. Germline V gives CDR1 SEHNR, CDR2 FQNEAQ (reference sequence).

This clone occurred a few times. The chain links TRBV10-3 to TRBJ1-1; unclear D gene. The CDR3 covers 13 residues. In germline, CDR1 is ENHRY, CDR2 SYGVKD. V was clipped by 4 bases and J by 1 base, with 7 bases between them. CDR3 DNA: TGTGCCATCAGTGTAAGCGGGAACACTGAAGCTTTCTTT. This gives the protein CAISVSGNTEAFF.

V and J are TRBV7-2 and TRBJ1-2, with D perhaps TRBD1 (5 bases). V was pared by 4 bases and J by 4 bases, with 16 bases between. The CDR3 totals 15 residues. Germline CDR1 is SGHTA and CDR2 is FQGNSA. This chain's CDR3 is CASSSDSLDSYGYTF. As DNA, the CDR3 is TGTGCCAGCAGCTCAGACAGTCTGGATAGCTATGGCTACACCTTC.

The rearrangement links TRBV2 to TRBJ2-5, with 9 bases aligning to TRBD1. CDR3 length: 13 residues. J gave up 5 bases and V 4 bases, and 2 bases lay outside the gene matches. The germline V gene has CDR1 SNHLY and CDR2 FYNNEI. The CDR3 DNA sequence: TGTGCCAGCAGTGGGGACAGGGACGAGACCCAGTACTTC. Encoded protein: CASSGDRDETQYF.